This entry features one T cell receptor beta chain sequence. The antigen is not known. At the DNA level, this CDR3 is encoded by other sequences in the same sample as well. This record comes from a study of cytomegalovirus exposure and HLA in healthy donors. Overall study results and limits: A later analysis by the authors found several of the most significant clusters apparently linked to common viral pathogens. Certain indistinguishable V segments, among them TRBV6-2 and TRBV6-3, were excluded. Sequencing likely generated an artifact that appeared as a cluster of highly shared sequence variants.

The PCR made use of 60 Vbeta and 13 Jbeta primers. The table came from immunoSEQ multiplex PCR; TCRdb's copy has only in-frame clones and leaves some out. The table lists around 150,000 clones, around 75% of them singletons. Trimming pared 2 bases from V and 0 bases from J, leaving 8 bases between. This CDR3 is built from 14 residues. Per germline, CDR1 SGDLS and CDR2 YYNGEE. The chain uses TRBV9 and TRBJ1-1, with D possibly matching TRBD1 (6 bases). Sequencing was done on a sample of PBMCs. The TCR comes from a human donor in good health. The CDR3 loop reads CASSVGQMNTEAFF. Written as DNA, the CDR3 is TGTGCCAGCAGCGTCGGACAGATGAACACTGAAGCTTTCTTT.